One sample yielded the 12 T cell receptor beta chains listed below, sequenced in a study of T-cell reconstitution after alpha-beta-depleted transplantation in children. Unique molecular identifiers were incorporated when the TCRbeta library was constructed. TCRdb re-called the PCR reads with MiXCR, one entry per CDR3 protein. The sample lists about 580,000 distinct CDR3 sequences; roughly a quarter were seen once. The sequenced sample was PBMCs, obtained before TCRalphabeta/CD19-depleted stem cell transplant. The receptors come from a boy under two years old with Wiskott-Aldrich syndrome, due to receive a stem cell transplant.

This clonotype was detected a few times. The chain has TRBV29-1 and TRBJ2-1; D is possibly TRBD1 (6 bases). Germline V CDR1 and CDR2: SQVTM, ANQGSEA. This CDR3 comprises 15 residues. V lost 7 bases and J lost 0, with 16 bases in between. CDR3 coding DNA: TGCAGCGCCACCAATACAGGGAGCTCCTACAATGAGCAGTTCTTC. Protein product: CSATNTGSSYNEQFF.

The CDR3 DNA follows: TGTGCCAGCAAGAGTGACAGAAATTACGAGCAGTACTTC. As protein: CASKSDRNYEQYF. V gene TRBV6-1 combines with J gene TRBJ2-7, with TRBD1 as a possible D gene (5 bases). V lost 7 bases to trimming and J lost 4 bases, with 14 bases between them. CDR1 and CDR2 (germline): MNHNS, SASEGT. The CDR3 length is 13 residues.

The V gene is TRBV10-3, the J gene TRBJ2-1, with D uncertain. The CDR3 totals 12 residues. Deletions cut 7 bases from V and 5 bases from J, with 9 bases between. Germline values: CDR1 ENHRY, CDR2 SYGVKD. This CDR3 reads CAIMVSDNEQFF. The CDR3 DNA is TGTGCCATCATGGTTTCGGACAATGAGCAGTTCTTC.

In this sample, this clonotype turned up a few times. This chain connects TRBV20-1 to TRBJ1-1; 10 bases align to TRBD1. The junction had 13 bases not matched to a gene; V was cut back by 5 bases and J by 10 bases. CDR3 size: 14 residues. Looked up from germline, CDR1 is DFQATT and CDR2 is SNEGSKA (reference sequence). The chain's CDR3 is CSAATSTRTGGAFF. Here the CDR3 DNA reads TGCAGTGCTGCGACATCGACCCGGACAGGGGGAGCTTTCTTT.

This rearrangement joins TRBV4-1 to TRBJ2-1; 8 bases match TRBD2. Germline V gene data show CDR1 as MGHRA and CDR2 as YSYEKL. The CDR3 contains 19 residues. After removal of 0 bases from V and 0 bases from J, the junction contained 10 bases not matched to a gene. The DNA of the CDR3 is TGCGCCAGCAGCCAAGAGCATGCCGGGACTAGATACTCCTACAATGAGCAGTTCTTC. Protein: CASSQEHAGTRYSYNEQFF.

This clonotype was seen only once. This chain connects TRBV7-9 to TRBJ2-7; the match to TRBD2 covers 7 bases. Germline V gene sequence: CDR1 SEHNR, CDR2 FQNEAQ (reference sequence). The CDR3 has 15 amino acids. Germline trimming cut 5 bases from V and 2 bases from J; bases unmatched to any gene: 9. The CDR3 here is CASSALGGGTYEQYF. CDR3 nucleotide sequence: TGTGCCAGCAGCGCCCTCGGCGGGGGTACCTACGAGCAGTACTTC.

V gene TRBV14 combines with J gene TRBJ2-7, with 15 nucleotides matching TRBD2. This CDR3 is 20 amino acids long. V shed 4 bases, J shed 1 base, and the junction held 14 bases outside the gene matches. Germline V gene sequence: CDR1 SGHDN, CDR2 FVKESK. CDR3 coding DNA: TGTGCCAGCAGCCCCCAACGGACTAGCGGGAGGGCAGACGTTTCCTACGAGCAGTACTTC. Protein: CASSPQRTSGRADVSYEQYF.

V gene TRBV5-1 combines with J gene TRBJ1-2, with a tentative D call TRBD1 (5 bases). The CDR3 covers 16 residues. The V end was cut by 4 bases, the J end by 8 bases, with 24 bases between. Germline CDR1 SGHRS, CDR2 YFSETQ. CDR3 sequence: CASSASPAGKGYGYTF. Written as DNA, the CDR3 is TGCGCCAGCAGCGCATCACCCGCAGGGAAAGGGTACGGCTACACCTTC.

In the case of this clonotype: This may be a read error: a much more frequent sequence differs by one nucleotide. The J gene is TRBJ2-7, the V gene TRBV3-1; TRBD2 aligns across 9 bases. The CDR3 contains 15 residues. Germline V lookup: CDR1 LGHDT, CDR2 YNNKEL (reference sequence). V gave up 0 bases and J gave up 0 bases; unmatched junction bases: 0. The CDR3 here is CASSQETSGSYEQYF. CDR3 nucleotides: TGTGCCAGCAGCCAAGAGACTAGCGGCTCCTACGAGCAGTACTTC.

This clonotype was observed a few times. The chain has TRBV30 and TRBJ1-3; no clear D. CDR3 length equals 13 residues. The germline V gene has CDR1 GTSNPN and CDR2 SVGIG (reference sequence). Trimming took 2 bases from V and 0 from J, leaving 5 bases between them. This CDR3 is CAWSWVSGNTIYF. Here the CDR3 DNA reads TGTGCCTGGAGTTGGGTCTCTGGAAACACCATATATTTT.

This clonotype was recorded a few times. J is TRBJ2-7 and V is TRBV12-3 or TRBV12-4; possibly TRBD1 for D (5 bases). The CDR3 sequence is 13 residues long. The germline V and J ends were trimmed by 6 bases and 0 bases, with 9 bases remaining between them. The CDR3 DNA sequence: TGTGCCAGCAGCATACAGGCCTCCTACGAGCAGTACTTC. Encoded protein: CASSIQASYEQYF.

This clonotype was seen a few times. The chain links TRBV5-1 to TRBJ1-1, with 7 bases aligning to TRBD1. Germline V gene data show CDR1 as SGHRS and CDR2 as YFSETQ. The CDR3 length is 14 residues. Germline trimming cut 4 bases from V and 6 bases from J; bases unmatched to any gene: 9. The CDR3 spells CASSQDRAGSEAFF. Written as DNA, the CDR3 is TGCGCCAGCAGCCAAGACAGGGCGGGTTCTGAAGCTTTCTTT. The full variable domain, its missing parts supplied by reference TRBV5-1 and TRBJ1-1, is KAGVTQTPRYLIKTRGQQVTLSCSPISGHRSVSWYQQTPGQGLQFLFEYFSETQRNKGNFPGRFSGRQFSNSRSEMNVSTLELGDSALYLCASSQDRAGSEAFFGQGTRLTVV.